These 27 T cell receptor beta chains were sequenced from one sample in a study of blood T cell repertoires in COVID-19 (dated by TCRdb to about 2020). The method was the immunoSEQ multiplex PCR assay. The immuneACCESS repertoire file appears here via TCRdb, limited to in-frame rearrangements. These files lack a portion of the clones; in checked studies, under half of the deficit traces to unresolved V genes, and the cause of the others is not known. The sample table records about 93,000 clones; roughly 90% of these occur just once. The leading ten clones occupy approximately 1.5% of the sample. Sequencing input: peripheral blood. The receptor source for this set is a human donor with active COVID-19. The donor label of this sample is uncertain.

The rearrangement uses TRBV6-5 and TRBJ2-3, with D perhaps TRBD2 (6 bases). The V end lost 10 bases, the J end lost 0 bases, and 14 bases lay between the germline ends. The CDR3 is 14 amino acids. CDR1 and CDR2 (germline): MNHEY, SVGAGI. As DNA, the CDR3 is TGTGCCATCGGGGGAAGGGGTAGCACAGATACGCAGTATTTT. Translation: CAIGGRGSTDTQYF.

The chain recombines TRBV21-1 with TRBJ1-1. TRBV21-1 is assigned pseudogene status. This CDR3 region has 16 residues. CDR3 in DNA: TGTGCCAGCAGCAAAGGGTGTTGGCAGCGCAACACTGAAGCTTTCTTT. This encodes CASSKGCWQRNTEAFF.

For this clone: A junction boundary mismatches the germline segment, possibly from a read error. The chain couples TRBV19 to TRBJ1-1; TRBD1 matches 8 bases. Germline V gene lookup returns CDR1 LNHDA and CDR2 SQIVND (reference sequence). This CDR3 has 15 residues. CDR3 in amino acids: CASSLYRTGNPEAFF. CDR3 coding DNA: TGTGCCAGTAGTTTATATCGGACAGGGAACCCTGAAGCTTTCTTT.

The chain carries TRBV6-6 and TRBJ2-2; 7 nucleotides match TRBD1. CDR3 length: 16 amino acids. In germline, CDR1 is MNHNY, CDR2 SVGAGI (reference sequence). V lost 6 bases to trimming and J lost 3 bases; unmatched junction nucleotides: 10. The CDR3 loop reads CASSNIPTGDTGELFF. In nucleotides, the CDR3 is TGTGCCAGCAGCAATATTCCAACAGGGGACACCGGGGAGCTGTTTTTT.

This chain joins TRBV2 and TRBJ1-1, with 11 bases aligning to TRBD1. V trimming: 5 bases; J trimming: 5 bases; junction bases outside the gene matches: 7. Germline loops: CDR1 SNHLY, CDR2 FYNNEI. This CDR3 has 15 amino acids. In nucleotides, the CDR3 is TGTGCCAGCAGTTACCGGACAGGGGGCAAAACTGAAGCTTTCTTT. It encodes CASSYRTGGKTEAFF.

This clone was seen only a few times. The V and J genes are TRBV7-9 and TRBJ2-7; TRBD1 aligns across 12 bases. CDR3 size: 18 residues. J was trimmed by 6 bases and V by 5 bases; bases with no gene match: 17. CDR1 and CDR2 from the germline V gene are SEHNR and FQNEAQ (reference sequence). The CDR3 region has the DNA TGTGCCAGCAGCCCCCCGGGACAGGGGGCGATGTGGCCCCCCGAGCAGTACTTC. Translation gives CASSPPGQGAMWPPEQYF.

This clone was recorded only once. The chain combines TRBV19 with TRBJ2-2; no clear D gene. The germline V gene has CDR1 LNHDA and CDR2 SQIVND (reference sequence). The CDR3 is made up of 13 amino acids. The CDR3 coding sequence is TGTGCGATTAGAACCGAGAGAACCGGGGAGCTGTTTTTT. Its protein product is CAIRTERTGELFF.

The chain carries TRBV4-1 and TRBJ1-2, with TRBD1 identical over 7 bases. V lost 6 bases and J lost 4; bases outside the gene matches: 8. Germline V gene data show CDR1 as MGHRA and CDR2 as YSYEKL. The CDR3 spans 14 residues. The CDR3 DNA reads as TGCGCCAGCAGGCCGACAGGGACCCGCTATGGCTACACCTTC. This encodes CASRPTGTRYGYTF.

The CDR3 reads CASTGFGYTGELFF. The CDR3 DNA reads as TGTGCCAGCACAGGGTTCGGGTACACCGGGGAGCTGTTTTTT. J is TRBJ2-2 and V is TRBV28; possible D gene TRBD1, 5 bases. V lost 7 bases and J lost 3, with 12 bases in between. CDR1 is MDHEN and CDR2 is SYDVKM in the germline V gene. This CDR3 has 14 amino acids. Filled out from reference TRBV28 and TRBJ2-2, the complete variable domain reads DVKVTQSSRYLVKRTGEKVFLECVQDMDHENMFWYRQDPGLGLRLIYFSYDVKMKEKGDIPEGYSVSREKKERFSLILESASTNQTSMYLCASTGFGYTGELFFGEGSRLTVL.

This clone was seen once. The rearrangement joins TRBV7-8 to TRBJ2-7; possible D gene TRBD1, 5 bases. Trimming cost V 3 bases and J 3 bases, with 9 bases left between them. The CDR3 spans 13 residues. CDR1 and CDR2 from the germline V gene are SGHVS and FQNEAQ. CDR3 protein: CASSLIRGYEQYF. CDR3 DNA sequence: TGTGCCAGCAGCTTGATAAGGGGCTACGAGCAGTACTTC. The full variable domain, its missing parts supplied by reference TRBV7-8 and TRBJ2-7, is GAGVSQSPRYKVAKRGQDVALRCDPISGHVSLFWYQQALGQGPEFLTYFQNEAQLDKSGLPSDRFFAERPEGSVSTLKIQRTQQEDSAVYLCASSLIRGYEQYFGPGTRLTVT.

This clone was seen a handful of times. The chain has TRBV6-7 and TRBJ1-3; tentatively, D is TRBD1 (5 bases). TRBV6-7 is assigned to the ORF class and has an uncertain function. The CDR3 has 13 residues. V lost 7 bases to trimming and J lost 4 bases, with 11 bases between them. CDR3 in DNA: TGTGCCAGCACTCCCAGGGCGGGAAACACCATATATTTT. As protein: CASTPRAGNTIYF.

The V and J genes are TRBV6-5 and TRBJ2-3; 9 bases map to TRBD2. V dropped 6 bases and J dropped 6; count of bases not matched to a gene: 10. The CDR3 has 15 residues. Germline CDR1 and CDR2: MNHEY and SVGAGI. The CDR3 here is CASRKRGVQLDTQYF. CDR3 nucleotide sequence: TGTGCCAGCAGGAAGCGGGGGGTCCAGTTGGATACGCAGTATTTT.

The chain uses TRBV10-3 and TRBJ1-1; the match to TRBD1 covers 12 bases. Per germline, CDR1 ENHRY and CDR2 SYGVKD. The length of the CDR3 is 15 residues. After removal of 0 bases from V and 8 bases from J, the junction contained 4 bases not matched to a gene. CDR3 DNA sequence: TGTGCCATCAGTGAGTCAGGGACAGGGGGCGGGGAAGCTTTCTTT. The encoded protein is CAISESGTGGGEAFF.

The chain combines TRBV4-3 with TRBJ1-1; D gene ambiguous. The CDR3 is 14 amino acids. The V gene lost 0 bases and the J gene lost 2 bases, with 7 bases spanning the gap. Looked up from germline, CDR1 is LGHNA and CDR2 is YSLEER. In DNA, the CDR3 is TGCGCCAGCAGCCAAGAGCGTGATAACACTGAAGCTTTCTTT. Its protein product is CASSQERDNTEAFF.

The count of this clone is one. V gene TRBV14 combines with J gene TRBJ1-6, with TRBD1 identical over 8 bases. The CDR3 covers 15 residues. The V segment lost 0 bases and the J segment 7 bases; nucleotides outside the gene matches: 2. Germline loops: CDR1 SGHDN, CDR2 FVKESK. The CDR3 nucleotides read TGTGCCAGCAGCCAAGACTGGACAGGGAATTCACCCCTCCACTTT. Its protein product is CASSQDWTGNSPLHF. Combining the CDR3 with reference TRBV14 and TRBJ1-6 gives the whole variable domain EAGVTQFPSHSVIEKGQTVTLRCDPISGHDNLYWYRRVMGKEIKFLLHFVKESKQDESGMPNNRFLAERTGGTYSTLKVQPAELEDSGVYFCASSQDWTGNSPLHFGNGTRLTVT.

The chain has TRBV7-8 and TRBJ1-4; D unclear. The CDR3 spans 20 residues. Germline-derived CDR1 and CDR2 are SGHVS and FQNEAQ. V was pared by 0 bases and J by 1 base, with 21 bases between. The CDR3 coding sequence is TGTGCCAGCAGCTTAGCGCGGGCAGAAAGAGCCGGCGGAACTAATGAAAAACTGTTTTTT. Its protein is CASSLARAERAGGTNEKLFF.

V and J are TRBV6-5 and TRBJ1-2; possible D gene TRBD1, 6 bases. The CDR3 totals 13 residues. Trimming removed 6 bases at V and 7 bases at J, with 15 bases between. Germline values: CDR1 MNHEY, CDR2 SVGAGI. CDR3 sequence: CASSVQGLGGYTF. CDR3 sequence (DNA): TGTGCCAGCAGCGTACAGGGCCTGGGTGGCTACACCTTC.

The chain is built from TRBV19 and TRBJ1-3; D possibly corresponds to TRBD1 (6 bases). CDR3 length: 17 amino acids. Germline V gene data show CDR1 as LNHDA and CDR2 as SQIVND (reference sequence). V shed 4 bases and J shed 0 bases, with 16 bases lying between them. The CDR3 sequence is CASSTRGHTSSGNTIYF. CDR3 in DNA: TGTGCCAGTAGTACCAGGGGACACACTAGCTCTGGAAACACCATATATTTT. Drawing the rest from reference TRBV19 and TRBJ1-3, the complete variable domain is DGGITQSPKYLFRKEGQNVTLSCEQNLNHDAMYWYRQDPGQGLRLIYYSQIVNDFQKGDIAEGYSVSREKKESFPLTVTSAQKNPTAFYLCASSTRGHTSSGNTIYFGEGSWLTVV.

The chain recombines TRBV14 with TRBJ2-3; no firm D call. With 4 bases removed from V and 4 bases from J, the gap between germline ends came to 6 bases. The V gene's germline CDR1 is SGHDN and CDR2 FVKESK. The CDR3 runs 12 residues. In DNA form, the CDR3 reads TGTGCCAGCAGCCCCTACGCAGATACGCAGTATTTT. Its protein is CASSPYADTQYF.

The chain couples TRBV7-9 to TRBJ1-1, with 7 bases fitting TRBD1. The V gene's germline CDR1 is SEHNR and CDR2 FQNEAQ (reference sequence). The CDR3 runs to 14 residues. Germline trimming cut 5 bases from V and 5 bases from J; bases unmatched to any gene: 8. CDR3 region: CASSTGVGNTEAFF. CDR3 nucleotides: TGTGCCAGCAGCACAGGGGTGGGAAATACTGAAGCTTTCTTT.

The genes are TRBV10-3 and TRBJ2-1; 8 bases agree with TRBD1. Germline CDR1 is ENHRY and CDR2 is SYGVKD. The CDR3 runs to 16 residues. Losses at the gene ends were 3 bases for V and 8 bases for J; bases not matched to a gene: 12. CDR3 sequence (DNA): TGTGCCATCAGTGATCTATCGCAGGGGGCGTTCTATGAGCAGTTCTTC. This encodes CAISDLSQGAFYEQFF.

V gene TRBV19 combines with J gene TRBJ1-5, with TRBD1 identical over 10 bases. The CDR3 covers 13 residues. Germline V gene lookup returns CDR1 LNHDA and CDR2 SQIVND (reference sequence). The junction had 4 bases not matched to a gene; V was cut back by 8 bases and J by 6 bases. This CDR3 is CASSGQGFQPQHF. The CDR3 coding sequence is TGTGCCAGTTCGGGACAGGGGTTTCAGCCCCAGCATTTT.

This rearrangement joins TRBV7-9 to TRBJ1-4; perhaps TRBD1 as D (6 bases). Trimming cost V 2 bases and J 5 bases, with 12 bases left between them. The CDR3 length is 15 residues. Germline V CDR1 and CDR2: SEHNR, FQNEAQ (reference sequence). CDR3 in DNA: TGTGCCAGCAGCTTAAATCTGGGGGCAAATGAAAAACTGTTTTTT. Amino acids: CASSLNLGANEKLFF. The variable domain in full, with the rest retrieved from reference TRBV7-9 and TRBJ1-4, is DTGVSQNPRHKITKRGQNVTFRCDPISEHNRLYWYRQTLGQGPEFLTYFQNEAQLEKSRLLSDRFSAERPKGSFSTLEIQRTEQGDSAMYLCASSLNLGANEKLFFGSGTQLSVL.

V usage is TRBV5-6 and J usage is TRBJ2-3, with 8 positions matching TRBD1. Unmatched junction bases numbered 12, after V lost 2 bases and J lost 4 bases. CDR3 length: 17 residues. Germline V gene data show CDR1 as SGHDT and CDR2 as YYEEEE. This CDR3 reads CASSFPGQGSTADTQYF. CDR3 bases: TGTGCCAGCAGCTTCCCAGGACAGGGAAGTACGGCAGATACGCAGTATTTT.

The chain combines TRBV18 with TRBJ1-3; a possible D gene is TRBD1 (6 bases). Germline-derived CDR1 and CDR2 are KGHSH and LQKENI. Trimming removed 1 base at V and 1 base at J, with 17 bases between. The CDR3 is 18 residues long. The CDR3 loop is CASSPQGHPVMSGNTIYF. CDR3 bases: TGTGCCAGCTCACCACAGGGACACCCGGTAATGTCTGGAAACACCATATATTTT.

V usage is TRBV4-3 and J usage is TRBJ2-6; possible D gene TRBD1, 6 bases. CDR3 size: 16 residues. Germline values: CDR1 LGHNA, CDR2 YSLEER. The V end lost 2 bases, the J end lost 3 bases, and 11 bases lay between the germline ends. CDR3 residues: CASSQKQGVGANVLTF. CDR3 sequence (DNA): TGCGCCAGCAGCCAAAAACAGGGCGTTGGGGCCAACGTCCTGACTTTC.

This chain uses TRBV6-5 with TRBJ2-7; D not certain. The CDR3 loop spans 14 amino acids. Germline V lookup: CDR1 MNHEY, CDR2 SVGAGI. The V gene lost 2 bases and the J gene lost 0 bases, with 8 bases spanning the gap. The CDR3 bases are TGTGCCAGCAGTTACGACATGAGCTCCTACGAGCAGTACTTC. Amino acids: CASSYDMSSYEQYF.